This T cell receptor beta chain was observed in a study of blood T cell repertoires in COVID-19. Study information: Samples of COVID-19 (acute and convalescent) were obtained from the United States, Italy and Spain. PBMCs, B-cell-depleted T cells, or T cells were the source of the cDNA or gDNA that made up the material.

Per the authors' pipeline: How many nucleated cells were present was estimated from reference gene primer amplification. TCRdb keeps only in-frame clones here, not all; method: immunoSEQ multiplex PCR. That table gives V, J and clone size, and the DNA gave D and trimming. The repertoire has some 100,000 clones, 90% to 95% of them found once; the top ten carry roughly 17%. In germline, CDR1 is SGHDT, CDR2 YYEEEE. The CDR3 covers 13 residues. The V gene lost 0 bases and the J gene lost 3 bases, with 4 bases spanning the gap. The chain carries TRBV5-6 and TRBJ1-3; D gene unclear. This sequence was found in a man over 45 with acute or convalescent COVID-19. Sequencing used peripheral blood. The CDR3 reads CASSLADGNTIYF. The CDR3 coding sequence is TGTGCCAGCAGCTTGGCAGATGGAAACACCATATATTTT.